Sequencing of this TCR beta chain was carried out in a study of cytomegalovirus exposure and HLA in healthy donors. This PCR relied on a set of 60 Vbeta primers and 13 Jbeta primers. Only in-frame clones appear in the TCRdb table, and some are missing; sequencing was by immunoSEQ multiplex PCR. Its table records some 67,000 clones. The sequence was obtained from a young woman in good health and CMV-seronegative. The specimen was PBMCs.

This chain's CDR3 is CASSPGGPYNEQFF. CDR3 DNA: TGTGCCAGCTCCCCAGGGGGCCCCTACAATGAGCAGTTCTTC. The rearrangement links TRBV18 to TRBJ2-1; 8 bases match TRBD1. This CDR3 is 14 amino acids long. V shed 6 bases and J 2 bases; nucleotides not matched to a gene: 3. CDR1 and CDR2 from the germline V gene are KGHSH and LQKENI.